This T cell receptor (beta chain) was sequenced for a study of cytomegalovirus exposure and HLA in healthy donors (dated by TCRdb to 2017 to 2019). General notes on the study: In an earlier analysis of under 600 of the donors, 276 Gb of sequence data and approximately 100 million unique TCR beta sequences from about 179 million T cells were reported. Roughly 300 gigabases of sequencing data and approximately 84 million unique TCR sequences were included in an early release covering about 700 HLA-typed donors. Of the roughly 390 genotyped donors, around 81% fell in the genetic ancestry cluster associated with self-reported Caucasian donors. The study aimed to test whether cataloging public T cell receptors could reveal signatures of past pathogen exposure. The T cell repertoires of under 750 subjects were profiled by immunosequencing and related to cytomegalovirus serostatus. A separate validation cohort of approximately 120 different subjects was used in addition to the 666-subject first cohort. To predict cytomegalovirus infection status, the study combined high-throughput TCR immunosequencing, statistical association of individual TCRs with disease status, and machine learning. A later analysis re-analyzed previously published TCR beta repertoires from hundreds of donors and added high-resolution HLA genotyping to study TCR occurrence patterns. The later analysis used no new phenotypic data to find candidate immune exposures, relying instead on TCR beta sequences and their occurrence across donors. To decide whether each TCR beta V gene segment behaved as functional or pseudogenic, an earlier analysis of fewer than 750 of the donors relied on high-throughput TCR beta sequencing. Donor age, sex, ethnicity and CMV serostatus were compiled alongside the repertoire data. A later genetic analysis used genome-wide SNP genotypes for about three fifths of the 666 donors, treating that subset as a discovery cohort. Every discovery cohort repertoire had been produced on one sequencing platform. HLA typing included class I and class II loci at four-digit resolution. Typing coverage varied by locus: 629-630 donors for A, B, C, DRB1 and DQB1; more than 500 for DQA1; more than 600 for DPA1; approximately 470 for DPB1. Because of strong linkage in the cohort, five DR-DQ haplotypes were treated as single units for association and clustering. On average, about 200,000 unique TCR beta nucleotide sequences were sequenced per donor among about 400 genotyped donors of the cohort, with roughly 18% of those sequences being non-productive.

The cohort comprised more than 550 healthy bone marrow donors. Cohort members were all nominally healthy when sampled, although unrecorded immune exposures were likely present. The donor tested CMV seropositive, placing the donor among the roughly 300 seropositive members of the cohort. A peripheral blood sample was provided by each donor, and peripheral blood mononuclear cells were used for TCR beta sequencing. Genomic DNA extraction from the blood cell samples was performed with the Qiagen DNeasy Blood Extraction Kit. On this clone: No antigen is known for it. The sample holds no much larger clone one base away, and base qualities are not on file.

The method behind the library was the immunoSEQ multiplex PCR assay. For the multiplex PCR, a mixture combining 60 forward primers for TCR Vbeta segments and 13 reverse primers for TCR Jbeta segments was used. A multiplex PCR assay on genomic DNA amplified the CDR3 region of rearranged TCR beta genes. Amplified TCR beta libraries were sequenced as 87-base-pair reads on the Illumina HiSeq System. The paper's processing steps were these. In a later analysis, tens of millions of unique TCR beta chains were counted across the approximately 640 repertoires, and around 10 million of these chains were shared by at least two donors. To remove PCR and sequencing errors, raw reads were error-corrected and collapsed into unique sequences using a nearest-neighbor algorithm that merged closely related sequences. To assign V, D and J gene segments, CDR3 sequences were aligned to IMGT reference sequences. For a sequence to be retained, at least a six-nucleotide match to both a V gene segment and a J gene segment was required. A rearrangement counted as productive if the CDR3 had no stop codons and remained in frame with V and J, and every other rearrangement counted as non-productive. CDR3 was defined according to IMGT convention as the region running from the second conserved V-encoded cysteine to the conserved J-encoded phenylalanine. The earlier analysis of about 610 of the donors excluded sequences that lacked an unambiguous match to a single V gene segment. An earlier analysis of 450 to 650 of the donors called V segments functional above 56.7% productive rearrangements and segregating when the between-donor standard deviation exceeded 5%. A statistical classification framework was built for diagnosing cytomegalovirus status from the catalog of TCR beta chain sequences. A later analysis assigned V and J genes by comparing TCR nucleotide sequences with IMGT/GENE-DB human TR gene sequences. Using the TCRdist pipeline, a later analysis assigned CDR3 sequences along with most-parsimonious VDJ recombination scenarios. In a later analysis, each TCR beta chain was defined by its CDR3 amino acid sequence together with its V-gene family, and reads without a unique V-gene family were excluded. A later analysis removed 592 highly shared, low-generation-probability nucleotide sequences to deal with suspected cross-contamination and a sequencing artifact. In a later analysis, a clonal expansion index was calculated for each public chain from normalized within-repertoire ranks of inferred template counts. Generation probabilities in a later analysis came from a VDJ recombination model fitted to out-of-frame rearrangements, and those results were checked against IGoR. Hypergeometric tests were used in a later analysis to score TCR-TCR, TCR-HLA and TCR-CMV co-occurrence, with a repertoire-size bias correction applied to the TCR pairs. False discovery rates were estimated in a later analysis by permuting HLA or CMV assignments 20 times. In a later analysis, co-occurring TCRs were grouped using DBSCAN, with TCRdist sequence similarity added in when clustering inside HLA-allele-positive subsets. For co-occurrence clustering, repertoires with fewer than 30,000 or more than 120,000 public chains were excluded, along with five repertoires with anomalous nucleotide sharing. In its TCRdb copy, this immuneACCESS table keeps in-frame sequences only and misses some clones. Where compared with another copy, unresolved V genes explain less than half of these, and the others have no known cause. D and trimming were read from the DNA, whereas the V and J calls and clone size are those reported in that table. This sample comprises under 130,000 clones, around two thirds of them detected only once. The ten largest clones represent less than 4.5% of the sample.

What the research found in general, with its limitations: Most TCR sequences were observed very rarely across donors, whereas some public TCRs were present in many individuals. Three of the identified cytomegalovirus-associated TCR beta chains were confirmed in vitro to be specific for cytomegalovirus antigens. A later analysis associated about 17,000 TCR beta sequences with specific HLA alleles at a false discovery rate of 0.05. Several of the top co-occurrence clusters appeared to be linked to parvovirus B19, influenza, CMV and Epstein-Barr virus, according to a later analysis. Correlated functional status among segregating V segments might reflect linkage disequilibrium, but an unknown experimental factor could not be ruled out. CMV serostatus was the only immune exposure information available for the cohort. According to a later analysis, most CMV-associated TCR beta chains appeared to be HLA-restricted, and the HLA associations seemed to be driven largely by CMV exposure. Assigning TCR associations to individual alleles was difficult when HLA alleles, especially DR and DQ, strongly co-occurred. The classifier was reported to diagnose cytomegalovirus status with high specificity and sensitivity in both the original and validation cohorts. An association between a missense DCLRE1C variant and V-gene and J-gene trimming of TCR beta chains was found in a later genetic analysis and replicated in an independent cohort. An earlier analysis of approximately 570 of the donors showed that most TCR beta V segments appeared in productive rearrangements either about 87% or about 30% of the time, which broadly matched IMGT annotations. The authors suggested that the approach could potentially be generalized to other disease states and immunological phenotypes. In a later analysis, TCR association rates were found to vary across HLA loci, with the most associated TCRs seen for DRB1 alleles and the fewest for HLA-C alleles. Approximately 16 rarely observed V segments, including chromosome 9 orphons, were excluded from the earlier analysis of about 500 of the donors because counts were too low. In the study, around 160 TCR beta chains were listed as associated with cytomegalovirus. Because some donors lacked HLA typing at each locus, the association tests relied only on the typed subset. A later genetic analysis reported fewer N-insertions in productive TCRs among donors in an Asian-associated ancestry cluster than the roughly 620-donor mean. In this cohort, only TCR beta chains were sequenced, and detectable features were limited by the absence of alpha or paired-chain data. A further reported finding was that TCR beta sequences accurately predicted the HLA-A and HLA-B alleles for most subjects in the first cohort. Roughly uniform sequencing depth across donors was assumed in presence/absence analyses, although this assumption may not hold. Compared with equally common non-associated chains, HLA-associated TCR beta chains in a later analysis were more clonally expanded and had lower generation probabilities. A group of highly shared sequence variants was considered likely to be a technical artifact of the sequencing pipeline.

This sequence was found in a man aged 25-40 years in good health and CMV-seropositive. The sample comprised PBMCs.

The bases are TGTGCCAGCAGCTTTGGGGACAGGGCGAACTATGGCTACACCTTC. Its protein is CASSFGDRANYGYTF. The sequence is built from TRBV5-5 and TRBJ1-2; 9 bases in the middle match TRBD1. For this chain, trimming is 2 bases at the V end and 2 bases at the J end, and the number of junction bases without a gene match is 4. CDR3 length: 15 amino acids, cysteine to phenylalanine. Only the CDR3 DNA stays, 45 bases, in frame from base 1. The germline V gene (reference sequence) specifies SGHKS as CDR1 and YYEKEE as CDR2.